Reported below is one T cell receptor (beta chain). Participants, about 18 to 90 years old, spanned under 25 US areas. Participants' reported clinical history set cohort assignment. The data were produced by immunoSEQ multiplex PCR, yet TCRdb's version contains in-frame clones alone and is incomplete. The sample records fewer than 300,000 clones, roughly 91% being singletons. The data derive from a study of blood T cell repertoires in COVID-19. Overall study context: The analysed material was cDNA or gDNA that came from T cells, B-cell-depleted T cells, or PBMCs.

CDR1 is SGHVS and CDR2 is FQNEAQ in the germline V gene. This CDR3 region has 14 residues. Deletions cut 3 bases from V and 3 bases from J, with 11 bases between. The specimen was PBMCs or T cells enriched from blood (not recorded which). This receptor was obtained from a man in his forties who had recovered from COVID-19. V gene TRBV7-8 combines with J gene TRBJ1-1; no definite D call. CDR3 amino acids: CASSLRASDTEAFF. As DNA, the CDR3 is TGTGCCAGCAGCTTGCGGGCTTCGGACACTGAAGCTTTCTTT.